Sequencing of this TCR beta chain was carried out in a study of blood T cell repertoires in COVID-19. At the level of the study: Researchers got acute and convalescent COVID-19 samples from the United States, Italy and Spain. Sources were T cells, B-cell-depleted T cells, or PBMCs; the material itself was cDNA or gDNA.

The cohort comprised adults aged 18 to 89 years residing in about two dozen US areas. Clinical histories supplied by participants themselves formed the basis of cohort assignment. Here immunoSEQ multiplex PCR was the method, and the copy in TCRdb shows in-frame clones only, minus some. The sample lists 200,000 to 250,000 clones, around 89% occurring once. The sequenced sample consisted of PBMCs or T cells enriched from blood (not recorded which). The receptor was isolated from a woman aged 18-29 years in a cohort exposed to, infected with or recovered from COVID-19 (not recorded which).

The CDR3 loop reads CASSPPDRETGELFF. For the CDR3, the DNA is TGTGCCAGCTCACCCCCGGACAGGGAAACCGGGGAGCTGTTTTTT. This chain joins TRBV18 and TRBJ2-2, with 8 bases lining up with TRBD1. In germline, CDR1 is KGHSH, CDR2 LQKENI. V was pared by 3 bases and J by 5 bases, with 5 bases of the junction left unmatched. The CDR3 is made up of 15 amino acids. The whole variable domain, remainder taken from reference TRBV18 and TRBJ2-2, is NAGVMQNPRHLVRRRGQEARLRCSPMKGHSHVYWYRQLPEEGLKFMVYLQKENIIDESGMPKERFSAEFPKEGPSILRIQQVVRGDSAAYFCASSPPDRETGELFFGEGSRLTVL.